This T cell receptor (beta chain) was retrieved from a study of CD8 T cells in ankylosing spondylitis. Whole-study findings and limits: The study identified a TCR beta motif of under 10 highly homologous variants that appeared characteristic of ankylosing spondylitis blood. Previously reported in reactive arthritis synovial fluid and blood were some of the motif variants. Clones linked to disease were reported to show significant enrichment in matched ankylosing spondylitis synovial fluid.

This clonotype has only a few counts. Antigen specificity is unknown. TCRdb analysed the 5' RACE reads with MiXCR anew, one entry per CDR3 protein. The sample consists of 200,000 to 250,000 distinct CDR3 sequences, about 7% of them appearing once. The V end lost 7 bases, the J end lost 3 bases, and 9 bases lay between the germline ends. Germline-derived CDR1 and CDR2 are KGHDR and SFDVKD. This CDR3 comprises 12 residues. The sequence derives from a male donor with ankylosing spondylitis. The V and J genes are TRBV24-1 and TRBJ2-7; D is undetermined. The sample comprised blood, either unsorted or a sorted T cell fraction (not recorded which). Here the CDR3 DNA reads TGTGCCACCAGCCAGGCCGGCTACGAGCAGTACTTC. The encoded protein is CATSQAGYEQYF.